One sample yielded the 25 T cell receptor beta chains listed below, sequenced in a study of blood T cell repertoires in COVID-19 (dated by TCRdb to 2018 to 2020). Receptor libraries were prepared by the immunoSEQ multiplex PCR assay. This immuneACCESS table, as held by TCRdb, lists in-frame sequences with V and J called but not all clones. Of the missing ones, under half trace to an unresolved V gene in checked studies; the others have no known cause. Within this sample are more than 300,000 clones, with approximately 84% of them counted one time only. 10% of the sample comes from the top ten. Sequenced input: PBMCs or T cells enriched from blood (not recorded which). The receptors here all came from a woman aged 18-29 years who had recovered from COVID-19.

CDR3 sequence: CASSSWGGLEETQYF. In DNA, the CDR3 is TGTGCCAGCAGCTCGTGGGGGGGGTTAGAGGAGACCCAGTACTTC. This chain joins TRBV11-2 and TRBJ2-5; 7 bases line up with TRBD2. V lost 4 bases to trimming and J lost 5 bases; unmatched junction nucleotides: 10. The CDR3 runs 15 residues. Germline-derived CDR1 and CDR2 are SGHAT and FQNNGV.

The CDR3 DNA reads TGTGCCAGCAGTTTGCCCGGCGGGAGTTACGAGCAGTACTTC. It codes for CASSLPGGSYEQYF. The gene calls are TRBV28 and TRBJ2-7, with 7 bases that match TRBD2. Germline CDR1 is MDHEN and CDR2 is SYDVKM. The CDR3 covers 14 residues. V was pared by 3 bases and J by 4 bases, with 6 bases of the junction left unmatched.

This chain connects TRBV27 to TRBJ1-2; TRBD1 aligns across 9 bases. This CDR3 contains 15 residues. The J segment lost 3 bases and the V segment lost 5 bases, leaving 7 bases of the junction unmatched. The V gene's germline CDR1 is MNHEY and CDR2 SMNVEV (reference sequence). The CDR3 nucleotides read TGTGCCAGCAGTCAAGGGACAGGGAAGGACTATGGCTACACCTTC. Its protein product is CASSQGTGKDYGYTF.

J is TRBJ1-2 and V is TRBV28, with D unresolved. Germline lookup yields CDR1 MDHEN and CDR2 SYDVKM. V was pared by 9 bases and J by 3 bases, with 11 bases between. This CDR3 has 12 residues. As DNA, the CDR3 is TGTGCCAGTCCTCGGGAGGACTATGGCTACACCTTC. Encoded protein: CASPREDYGYTF.

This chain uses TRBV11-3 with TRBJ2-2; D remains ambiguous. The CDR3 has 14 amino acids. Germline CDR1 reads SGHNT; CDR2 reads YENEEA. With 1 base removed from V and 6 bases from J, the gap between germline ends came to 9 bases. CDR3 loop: CASSLGVVAGELFF. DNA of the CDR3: TGTGCCAGCAGCTTAGGAGTTGTTGCCGGGGAGCTGTTTTTT.

CDR3 region: CSVGETYEQYF. The CDR3 region has the DNA TGCAGCGTTGGGGAGACCTACGAGCAGTACTTC. V usage is TRBV29-1 and J usage is TRBJ2-7; D might be TRBD2 (5 bases). This CDR3 has 11 residues. Trimming stripped 4 bases from V and 2 bases from J, with 6 bases between. Germline CDR1 reads SQVTM; CDR2 reads ANQGSEA.

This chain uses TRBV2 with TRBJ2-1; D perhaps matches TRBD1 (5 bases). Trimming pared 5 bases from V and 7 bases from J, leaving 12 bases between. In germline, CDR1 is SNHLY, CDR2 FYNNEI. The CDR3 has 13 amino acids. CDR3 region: CASSYQGVNEQFF. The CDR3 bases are TGTGCCAGCAGTTATCAGGGCGTGAATGAGCAGTTCTTC.

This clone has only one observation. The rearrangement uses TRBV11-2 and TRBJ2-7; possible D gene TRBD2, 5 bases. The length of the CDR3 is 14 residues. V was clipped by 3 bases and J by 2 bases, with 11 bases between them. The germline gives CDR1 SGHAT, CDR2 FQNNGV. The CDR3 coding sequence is TGTGCCAGCAGCTTCCTCGCGGGCGCCTACGAGCAGTACTTC. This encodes CASSFLAGAYEQYF.

The CDR3 DNA sequence: TGCGCCAGCAGTGAGTCGAGAACGGGGGGGCAGAATGAGCAGTTCTTC. Amino acids: CASSESRTGGQNEQFF. This chain connects TRBV10-1 to TRBJ2-1; the match to TRBD2 covers 8 bases. The CDR3 has 16 amino acids. CDR1 and CDR2 from the germline V gene are WNHNN and SYGVQD (reference sequence). V was pared by 0 bases and J by 7 bases, with 8 bases of the junction left unmatched.

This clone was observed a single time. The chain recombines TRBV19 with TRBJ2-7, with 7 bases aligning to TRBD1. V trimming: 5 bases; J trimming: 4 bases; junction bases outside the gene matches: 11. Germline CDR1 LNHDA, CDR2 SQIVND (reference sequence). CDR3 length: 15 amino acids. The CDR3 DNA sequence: TGTGCCAGTAGTGTGGCCCGGGACAGCATATACGAGCAGTACTTC. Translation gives CASSVARDSIYEQYF. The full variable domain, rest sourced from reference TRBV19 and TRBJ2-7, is DGGITQSPKYLFRKEGQNVTLSCEQNLNHDAMYWYRQDPGQGLRLIYYSQIVNDFQKGDIAEGYSVSREKKESFPLTVTSAQKNPTAFYLCASSVARDSIYEQYFGPGTRLTVT.

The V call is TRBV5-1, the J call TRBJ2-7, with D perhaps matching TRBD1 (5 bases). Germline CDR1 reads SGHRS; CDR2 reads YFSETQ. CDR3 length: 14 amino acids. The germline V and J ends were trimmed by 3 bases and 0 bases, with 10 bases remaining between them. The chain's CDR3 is CASSSDINSYEQYF. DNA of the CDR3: TGCGCCAGCAGCTCGGACATTAACTCCTACGAGCAGTACTTC.

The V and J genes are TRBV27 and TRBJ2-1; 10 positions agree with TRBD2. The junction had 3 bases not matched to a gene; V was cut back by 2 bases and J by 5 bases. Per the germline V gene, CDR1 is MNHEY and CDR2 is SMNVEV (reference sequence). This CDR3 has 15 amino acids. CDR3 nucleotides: TGTGCCAGCAGTTTAGAGCGGGGGGGCCACAATGAGCAGTTCTTC. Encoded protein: CASSLERGGHNEQFF.

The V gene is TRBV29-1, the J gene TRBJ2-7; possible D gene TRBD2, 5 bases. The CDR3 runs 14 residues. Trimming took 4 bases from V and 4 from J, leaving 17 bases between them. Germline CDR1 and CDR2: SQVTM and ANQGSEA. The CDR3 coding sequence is TGCAGCGTTGCAAACGGACTGGCCGTATACGAGCAGTACTTC. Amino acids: CSVANGLAVYEQYF.

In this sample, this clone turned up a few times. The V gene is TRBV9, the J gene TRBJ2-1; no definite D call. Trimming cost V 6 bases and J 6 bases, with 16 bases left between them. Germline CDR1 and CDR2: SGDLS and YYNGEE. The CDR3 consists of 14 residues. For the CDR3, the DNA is TGTGCCAGCAACCGACAAGACACCTCCAATGAGCAGTTCTTC. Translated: CASNRQDTSNEQFF.

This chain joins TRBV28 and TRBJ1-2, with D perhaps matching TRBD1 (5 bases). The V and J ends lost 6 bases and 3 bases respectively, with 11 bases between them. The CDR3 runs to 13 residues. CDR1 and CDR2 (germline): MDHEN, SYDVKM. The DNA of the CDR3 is TGTGCCAGCAGCCGGGGGAACTACTATGGCTACACCTTC. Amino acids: CASSRGNYYGYTF.

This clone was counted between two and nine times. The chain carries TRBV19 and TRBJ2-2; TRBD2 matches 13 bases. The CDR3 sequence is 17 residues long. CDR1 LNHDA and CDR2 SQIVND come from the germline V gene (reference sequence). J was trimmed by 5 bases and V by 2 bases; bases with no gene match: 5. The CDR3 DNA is TGTGCCAGTAGTATAAGGGGGACTAGCGGGACTACCGGGGAGCTGTTTTTT. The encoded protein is CASSIRGTSGTTGELFF.

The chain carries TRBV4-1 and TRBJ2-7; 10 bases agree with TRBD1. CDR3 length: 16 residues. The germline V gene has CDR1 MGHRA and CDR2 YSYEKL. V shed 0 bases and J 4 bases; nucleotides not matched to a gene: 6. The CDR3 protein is CASSQDSSGQGYEQYF. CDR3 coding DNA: TGCGCCAGCAGCCAAGATTCGTCGGGACAGGGGTACGAGCAGTACTTC.

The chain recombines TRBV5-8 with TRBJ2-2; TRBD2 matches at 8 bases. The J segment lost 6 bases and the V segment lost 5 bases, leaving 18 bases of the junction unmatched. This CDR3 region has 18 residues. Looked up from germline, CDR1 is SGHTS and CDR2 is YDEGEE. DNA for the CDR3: TGTGCCAGCAGACCGGGGACTAGAACGGGGAACACCGCCGGGGAGCTGTTTTTT. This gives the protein CASRPGTRTGNTAGELFF.

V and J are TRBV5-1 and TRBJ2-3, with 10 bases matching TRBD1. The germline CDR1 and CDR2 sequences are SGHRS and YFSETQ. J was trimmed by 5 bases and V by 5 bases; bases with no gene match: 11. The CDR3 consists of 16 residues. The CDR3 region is CASRRLGQGSGDTQYF. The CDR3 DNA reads TGCGCCAGCAGGCGTCTGGGACAGGGGTCGGGAGATACGCAGTATTTT. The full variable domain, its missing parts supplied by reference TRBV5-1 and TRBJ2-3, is KAGVTQTPRYLIKTRGQQVTLSCSPISGHRSVSWYQQTPGQGLQFLFEYFSETQRNKGNFPGRFSGRQFSNSRSEMNVSTLELGDSALYLCASRRLGQGSGDTQYFGPGTRLTVL.

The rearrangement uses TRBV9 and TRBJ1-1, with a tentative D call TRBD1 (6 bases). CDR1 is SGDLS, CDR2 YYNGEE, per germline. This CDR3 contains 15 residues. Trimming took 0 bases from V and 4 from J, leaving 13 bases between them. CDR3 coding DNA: TGTGCCAGCAGCGTAGGCCCAGGGGAGGGCACTGAAGCTTTCTTT. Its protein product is CASSVGPGEGTEAFF.

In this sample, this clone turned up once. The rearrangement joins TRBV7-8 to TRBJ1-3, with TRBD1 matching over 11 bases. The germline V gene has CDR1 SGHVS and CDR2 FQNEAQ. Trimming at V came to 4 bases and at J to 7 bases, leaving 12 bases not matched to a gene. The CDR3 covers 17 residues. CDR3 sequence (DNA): TGTGCCAGCAGCTCACCGGGACAGGGGGGAGATTTGAACACCATATATTTT. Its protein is CASSSPGQGGDLNTIYF.

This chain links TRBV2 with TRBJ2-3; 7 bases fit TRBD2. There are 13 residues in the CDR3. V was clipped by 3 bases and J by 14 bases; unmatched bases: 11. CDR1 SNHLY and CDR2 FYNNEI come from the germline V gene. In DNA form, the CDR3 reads TGTGCCAGCAGTGAGAGGGAGCGGGGCGCGCGGTATTTT. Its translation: CASSERERGARYF.

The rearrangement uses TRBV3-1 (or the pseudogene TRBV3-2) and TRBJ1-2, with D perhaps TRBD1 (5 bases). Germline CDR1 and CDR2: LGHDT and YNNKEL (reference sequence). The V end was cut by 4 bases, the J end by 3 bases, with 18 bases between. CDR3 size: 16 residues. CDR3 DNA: TGTGCCAGCAGCCCATGGGGGGGAGAGGAGGACTATGGCTACACCTTC. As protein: CASSPWGGEEDYGYTF.

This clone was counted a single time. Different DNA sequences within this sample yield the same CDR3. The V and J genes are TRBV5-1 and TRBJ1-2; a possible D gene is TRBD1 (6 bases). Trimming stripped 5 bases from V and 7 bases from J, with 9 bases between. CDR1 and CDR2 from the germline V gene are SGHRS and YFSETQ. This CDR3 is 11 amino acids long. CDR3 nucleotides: TGCGCCAGCAGTTTAGGGGGTGGCTACACCTTC. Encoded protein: CASSLGGGYTF.

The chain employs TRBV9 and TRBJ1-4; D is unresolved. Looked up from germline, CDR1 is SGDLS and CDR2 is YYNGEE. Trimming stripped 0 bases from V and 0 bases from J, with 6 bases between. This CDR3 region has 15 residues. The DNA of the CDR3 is TGTGCCAGCAGCGTAGGAGCGACAACTAATGAAAAACTGTTTTTT. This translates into CASSVGATTNEKLFF. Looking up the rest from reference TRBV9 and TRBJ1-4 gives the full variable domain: DSGVTQTPKHLITATGQRVTLRCSPRSGDLSVYWYQQSLDQGLQFLIQYYNGEERAKGNILERFSAQQFPDLHSELNLSSLELGDSALYFCASSVGATTNEKLFFGSGTQLSVL.